This T cell receptor beta chain was observed in a study of T cells after yellow fever vaccination. The table lists this clonotype with a few counts. This CDR3 has 15 amino acids. Trimming removed 1 base from V and 1 base from J, with 10 bases in between. The germline CDR1 and CDR2 sequences are SGHTA and FQGTGA. TCRdb redid the calling of the 5' RACE reads with MiXCR, one entry per CDR3 protein. Of a few hundred thousand distinct CDR3 sequences listed, over 4% are singletons. The V gene is TRBV7-3, the J gene TRBJ1-1, with D unclear. The sequence came from a man younger than 35 who received the YFV17D yellow fever vaccine. The specimen comprised PBMCs, sampled 5 days after the yellow fever booster vaccination. The CDR3 spells CASSLNGVTNTEAFF. In DNA form, the CDR3 reads TGTGCCAGCAGCTTAAATGGGGTAACGAACACTGAAGCTTTCTTT.